Below, 4 T cell receptor beta chains from the same sample are listed, as sequenced in a study of cytotoxic CD8 clonotypes in ibrutinib-treated CLL. Clones were read by immunoSEQ multiplex PCR, and TCRdb kept only the in-frame ones, dropping some. The sample has roughly 220,000 clones; roughly three quarters are singletons. Sequenced here: PBMCs, sampled after 12 months of ibrutinib treatment. Receptors were obtained from a human donor with chronic lymphocytic leukemia.

The CDR3: CASSPTGTGELFF. CDR3 nucleotide sequence: TGCGCCAGCAGCCCGACAGGGACCGGGGAGCTGTTTTTT. The chain is built from TRBV5-1 and TRBJ2-2; TRBD1 matches 7 bases. This CDR3 region has 13 residues. CDR1 and CDR2 from the germline V gene are SGHRS and YFSETQ. V trimming: 4 bases; J trimming: 5 bases; junction bases outside the gene matches: 2.

V and J are TRBV28 and TRBJ1-2; D is undetermined. In germline, CDR1 is MDHEN, CDR2 SYDVKM. The CDR3 is made up of 11 amino acids. Trimming pared 6 bases from V and 2 bases from J, leaving 4 bases between. CDR3 nucleotides: TGTGCCAGCAGACAGAACTATGGCTACACCTTC. Translation gives CASRQNYGYTF.

The CDR3 nucleotides read TGTGCCAGCAGCCCGGGAACTAGCCGCTCGGATGAGCAGTTCTTC. Its protein is CASSPGTSRSDEQFF. This chain links TRBV11-3 with TRBJ2-1, with D possibly TRBD2 on 6 matching bases. The CDR3 is made up of 15 amino acids. Germline CDR1 and CDR2: SGHNT and YENEEA. Trimming left V 5 bases short and J 8 bases short, with 19 bases between.

This clone appeared once. The CDR3 loop is CAISERTGPGTQYF. The CDR3 DNA sequence: TGTGCCATCAGTGAGCGTACGGGCCCCGGGACCCAGTACTTC. The chain has TRBV10-3 and TRBJ2-5, with D uncertain. Germline loops: CDR1 ENHRY, CDR2 SYGVKD. The CDR3 spans 14 residues. Trimming removed 2 bases at V and 7 bases at J, with 14 bases between.